Listed here is a single T cell receptor beta chain. Its specificity is not known. Other DNA sequences of this sample code for an identical CDR3. These data belong to a study of beta chain features in type 1 diabetes. Study-wide background: Age and gender were similar between patients and healthy donors, as were cell yields. Study findings and constraints: The study notes PCR might favor shorter templates equally in patients and controls. Junctions at VDJ sites from type 1 diabetes patients had fewer insertions and more deletions. Type 1 diabetes patients had moderately but significantly shorter TCRB CDR3s in all four CD4+ subsets.

All of the isolated RNA was reverse transcribed, so expressed TCRB transcripts were sequenced. Sequencing was performed with immunoSEQ multiplex PCR; in TCRdb, only in-frame clones are kept and a portion is missing. The table has 400,000 to 500,000 clones, more than 11% seen once; the top ten hold roughly 0.036%. Germline values: CDR1 SGHRS, CDR2 YFSETQ. Trimming shortened V by 0 bases and J by 4 bases, and 5 bases separated the two germline ends. CDR3 length: 13 residues. This receptor was obtained from a man under 40 in good health. Specimen: naive CD4+ T cells from blood. The gene calls are TRBV5-1 and TRBJ2-4; the D is unclear. CDR3 amino acids: CASSLEVKNIQYF. The CDR3 coding sequence is TGCGCCAGCAGCTTGGAGGTAAAAAACATTCAGTACTTC.